This record concerns one T cell receptor beta chain sequence. The data derive from a study of blood T cell repertoires in COVID-19. Study at large: From T cells, B-cell-depleted T cells, or PBMCs came the material, which was cDNA or gDNA.

Sequenced by immunoSEQ multiplex PCR; TCRdb stores in-frame clones only, minus some. The profile covers around 270,000 clones, with more than 75% appearing a single time and 2% to 3% taken by the ten largest. V was pared by 2 bases and J by 1 base, with 10 bases of the junction left unmatched. The CDR3 has 18 amino acids. Germline assignment: CDR1 MGHDK and CDR2 SYGVNS. V and J are TRBV25-1 and TRBJ2-2; 7 nucleotides line up with TRBD2. This TCR came from a woman aged 45-65 years with acute or convalescent COVID-19. Sequenced sample: peripheral blood. The CDR3 here is CASSEPLGEGLNTGELFF. The CDR3 DNA is TGTGCCAGCAGTGAACCCCTCGGGGAGGGACTGAACACCGGGGAGCTGTTTTTT.